Presented here are 12 T cell receptor beta chains from one specimen sequenced in a study of CD8+ T cells in alopecia areata (dated by TCRdb to between 2017 and 2018). The treatment or condition label, read with the paper, signifies: oral pan-JAK inhibitor, 5-10 mg twice daily. Receptors were amplified or captured by the immunoSEQ multiplex PCR assay. RNA was extracted from all samples and reverse transcribed into cDNA as template for TCR sequencing. TCRdb retrieved this table from immuneACCESS and kept in-frame rearrangements only. Not all clones are present; in checked studies, unresolved V genes account for under half, and no reason is known for the remainder. The sample records some 190,000 clones, 51% of which are singletons. Around 9.1% of the sample is held by the ten biggest clonotypes. Source: CD8+ T cells sorted from blood, taken between weeks 51 and 52, from a patient treated with tofacitinib. Every receptor here comes from a human donor with alopecia areata.

This clone was picked up a small number of times. The chain carries TRBV27 and TRBJ2-1; TRBD1 matches 8 bases. Germline CDR1 reads MNHEY; CDR2 reads SMNVEV (reference sequence). The J segment lost 3 bases and the V segment lost 3 bases, leaving 4 bases of the junction unmatched. The length of the CDR3 is 15 residues. CDR3 in amino acids: CASSFTGTGYNEQFF. CDR3 DNA: TGTGCCAGCAGTTTCACCGGGACAGGCTACAATGAGCAGTTCTTC.

CDR3 DNA sequence: TGTGCCAGCAGCTTAGATTCACAGGGCACCCAAGAGACCCAGTACTTC. Its translation is CASSLDSQGTQETQYF. This chain connects TRBV7-8 to TRBJ2-5; tentative D call: TRBD1 (6 bases). The CDR3 is 16 amino acids. Trimming shortened V by 1 base and J by 1 base, and 13 bases separated the two germline ends. Germline V gives CDR1 SGHVS, CDR2 FQNEAQ.

The rearrangement links TRBV9 to TRBJ1-3; 9 nucleotides align to TRBD1. The CDR3 is 15 residues long. V was pared by 5 bases and J by 1 base, with 4 bases of the junction left unmatched. Germline CDR1 and CDR2: SGDLS and YYNGEE. DNA of the CDR3: TGTGCCAGCAGACCCGGGACAGGGTCTGGAAACACCATATATTTT. Its translation is CASRPGTGSGNTIYF.

The rearrangement links TRBV5-1 to TRBJ1-2; the D is unclear. V shed 3 bases and J shed 1 base, with 10 bases lying between them. CDR1 and CDR2 (germline): SGHRS, YFSETQ. This CDR3 is 14 amino acids long. CDR3 coding DNA: TGCGCCAGCAGCTCGACGGGGAATAACTATGGCTACACCTTC. This codes for CASSSTGNNYGYTF.

This clone has just a few counts. V usage is TRBV4-1 and J usage is TRBJ2-5; maybe TRBD2 (7 bases). The CDR3 extends over 19 amino acids. The V gene's germline CDR1 is MGHRA and CDR2 YSYEKL. V lost 1 base and J lost 1, with 22 bases in between. CDR3: CASSQAPWRGGGLQETQYF. The CDR3 DNA reads TGCGCCAGCAGCCAAGCCCCCTGGAGGGGCGGGGGCCTCCAAGAGACCCAGTACTTC.

This clone was found a few times. This sample also contains other DNA sequences that code for the same CDR3. This chain joins TRBV5-4 and TRBJ2-5; D is possibly TRBD2 (5 bases). This CDR3 spans 13 amino acids. V lost 0 bases and J 5 bases, leaving 8 bases between the germline ends. CDR1 and CDR2 (germline): SGHNT, YYREEE (reference sequence). In DNA, the CDR3 is TGTGCCAGCAGCTTGGACGGGGAGGAGACCCAGTACTTC. Translating gives CASSLDGEETQYF.

As for this clone: The junction departs from germline at one end; a sequencing error may be responsible. The chain uses TRBV4-2 and TRBJ2-6; tentatively, D is TRBD1 (5 bases). CDR1 and CDR2 from the germline V gene are LGHNA and YNFKEQ. CDR3 length: 16 residues. The CDR3 nucleotides are TGTGCCAGCAGCCCTCGACAGTCCTCTGAGGCCAACGTCCTGACTTTC. Translation gives CASSPRQSSEANVLTF.

The chain recombines TRBV10-2 with TRBJ2-7; 7 bases align to TRBD1. The length of the CDR3 is 13 residues. The ends lost 8 bases at V and 2 bases at J; junction bases unmatched: 6. Germline CDR1 reads WSHSY; CDR2 reads SAAADI. CDR3 region: CASGRDSPYEQYF. The CDR3 nucleotides are TGCGCCAGCGGCCGGGACAGCCCCTACGAGCAGTACTTC.

The chain links TRBV9 to TRBJ2-7, with 7 bases lining up with TRBD2. Unmatched junction bases numbered 5, after V lost 2 bases and J lost 6 bases. CDR3 size: 13 residues. Germline CDR1 reads SGDLS; CDR2 reads YYNGEE. The CDR3 sequence is CASSVEGRGEQYF. The DNA of the CDR3 is TGTGCCAGCAGCGTGGAAGGGAGGGGCGAGCAGTACTTC.

This clone was counted a few times. CDR3 bases: TGTGCCAGCAGCCCCGGGACAGGGGGGTACAATGAGCAGTTCTTC. Amino acids: CASSPGTGGYNEQFF. The V and J genes are TRBV27 and TRBJ2-1, with 11 bases identical to TRBD1. Germline loops: CDR1 MNHEY, CDR2 SMNVEV (reference sequence). The CDR3 extends over 15 amino acids. V dropped 6 bases and J dropped 4; count of bases not matched to a gene: 5.

This chain joins TRBV7-6 and TRBJ2-1; D call uncertain. V was pared by 1 base and J by 4 bases, with 8 bases between. The CDR3 has 14 amino acids. Germline loops: CDR1 SGHVS, CDR2 FNYEAQ. CDR3: CASSLGVDYNEQFF. CDR3 nucleotide sequence: TGTGCCAGCAGCTTAGGGGTGGATTACAATGAGCAGTTCTTC.

This chain uses TRBV30 with TRBJ1-2, with TRBD1 matching over 9 bases. Looked up from germline, CDR1 is GTSNPN and CDR2 is SVGIG (reference sequence). CDR3 size: 16 residues. V dropped 1 base and J dropped 4; count of bases not matched to a gene: 10. DNA for the CDR3: TGTGCCTGGAGTGATAGGGACAGGGCGTCTATCTATGGCTACACCTTC. Its translation is CAWSDRDRASIYGYTF.